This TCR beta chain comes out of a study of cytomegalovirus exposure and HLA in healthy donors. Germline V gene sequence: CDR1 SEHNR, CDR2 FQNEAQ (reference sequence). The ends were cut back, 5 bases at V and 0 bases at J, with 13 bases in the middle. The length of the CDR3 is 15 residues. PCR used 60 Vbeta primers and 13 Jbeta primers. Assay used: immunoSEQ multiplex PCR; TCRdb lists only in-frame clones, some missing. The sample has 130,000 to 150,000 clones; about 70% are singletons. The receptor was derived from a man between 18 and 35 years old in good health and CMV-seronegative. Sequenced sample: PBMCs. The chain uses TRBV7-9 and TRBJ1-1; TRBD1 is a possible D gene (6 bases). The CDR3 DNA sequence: TGTGCCAGCAGCCCTTCGGACAGTTTGAACACTGAAGCTTTCTTT. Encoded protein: CASSPSDSLNTEAFF. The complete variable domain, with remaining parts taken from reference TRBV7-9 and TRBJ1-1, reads DTGVSQNPRHKITKRGQNVTFRCDPISEHNRLYWYRQTLGQGPEFLTYFQNEAQLEKSRLLSDRFSAERPKGSFSTLEIQRTEQGDSAMYLCASSPSDSLNTEAFFGQGTRLTVV.